This T cell receptor (beta chain) was captured in a study of human T cells and chemical hapten exposure. Study information: Subjects had 2% DPC placed on about 2 cm by about 2 cm of upper inner arm skin for sensitization.

Described time point: patch test 3, about 24 weeks after DPC sensitization. Indicated treatment: therapeutic diphenylcyclopropenone sensitization with weekly scalp DPC. Each CDR3 protein gets one entry after TCRdb re-called the RACE reads with MiXCR. The data show 100,000 or so distinct CDR3 sequences, with 34% seen just once and roughly 2.6% held by the top ten. This clonotype has just a few counts. Its antigen is as yet unknown. The study's findings and limits: Patch test score showed a positive correlation with PT1 expanded TCR counts.

Germline lookup yields CDR1 SNHLY and CDR2 FYNNEI. V lost 2 bases, J lost 1 base, and 0 bases stayed unmatched. The CDR3 contains 14 residues. The clonotype originates from a man between 40 and 49 years old with alopecia areata. Some clones in this sample may be carry-over from other donors' samples. Sequenced here: whole blood, sampled in connection with sensitization to the hapten diphenylcyclopropenone (DPC). The gene calls are TRBV2 and TRBJ2-3, with 7 positions matching TRBD1. CDR3: CASSEQGGTDTQYF. The CDR3 bases are TGTGCCAGCAGTGAACAGGGGGGCACAGATACGCAGTATTTT.